This entry lists 27 T cell receptor beta chains sequenced from one sample in a study of T cells in Graves' hyperthyroidism and ophthalmopathy. RNA transcripts gave rise to amplified TCR beta CDR3 regions. Using the HTBI primer set, a first-round RT-PCR was run on the TCR CDR3. TCRdb analysed the multiplex PCR reads with MiXCR anew, one entry per CDR3 protein. This table holds hundreds of thousands of distinct CDR3 sequences, roughly 14% found once. Sequencing was carried out using blood. These receptors were collected from a woman aged 45-60 years with Graves' ophthalmopathy.

This clonotype was recorded a few times. V gene TRBV4-2 combines with J gene TRBJ1-3, with D unclear. Trimming removed 4 bases at V and 2 bases at J, with 12 bases between. The CDR3 loop spans 15 amino acids. From germline, CDR1 is LGHNA and CDR2 YNFKEQ. The CDR3 DNA reads as TGTGCCAGCAGCCCCAGAGATAAGGCTGGAAACACCATATATTTT. It yields the protein CASSPRDKAGNTIYF.

This clonotype appeared many times. V usage is TRBV2 and J usage is TRBJ2-1; TRBD1 aligns across 7 bases. This CDR3 contains 13 residues. Germline V gene sequence: CDR1 SNHLY, CDR2 FYNNEI. Unmatched junction bases numbered 7, after V lost 8 bases and J lost 6 bases. In DNA, the CDR3 is TGTGCCAGCGCCCGGGGACAGTTCAATGAGCAGTTCTTC. It yields the protein CASARGQFNEQFF.

This clonotype was seen many times. The chain couples TRBV6-2 or TRBV6-3 to TRBJ2-6; maybe TRBD1 (5 bases). This CDR3 has 14 residues. Germline-derived CDR1 and CDR2 are MNHEY and SVGEGT. V lost 4 bases and J lost 1, with 5 bases in between. CDR3 sequence: CASSSGSGANVLTF. As DNA, the CDR3 is TGTGCCAGCAGTTCAGGGTCTGGGGCCAACGTCCTGACTTTC.

The table lists this clonotype with a few counts. The chain is built from TRBV19 and TRBJ2-3, with TRBD2 identical over 10 bases. Per the germline V gene, CDR1 is LNHDA and CDR2 is SQIVND (reference sequence). With V trimmed by 6 bases and J by 4 bases, 7 bases remained unmatched. The CDR3 contains 15 residues. For the CDR3, the DNA is TGTGCCAGTAGAGTAGCGGGAGGTACCTCAGATACGCAGTATTTT. Translating gives CASRVAGGTSDTQYF. Combining the CDR3 with reference TRBV19 and TRBJ2-3 gives the whole variable domain DGGITQSPKYLFRKEGQNVTLSCEQNLNHDAMYWYRQDPGQGLRLIYYSQIVNDFQKGDIAEGYSVSREKKESFPLTVTSAQKNPTAFYLCASRVAGGTSDTQYFGPGTRLTVL.

The chain recombines TRBV19 with TRBJ2-7; D remains unclear. Germline CDR1 and CDR2: LNHDA and SQIVND (reference sequence). The CDR3 runs 14 residues. V dropped 6 bases and J dropped 4 bases, with 16 bases sitting between them. The CDR3 reads CASSRHRPPYEQYF. The CDR3 DNA is TGTGCCAGTAGCCGACACCGTCCACCTTACGAGCAGTACTTC.

Turning to this clonotype: Compared with germline, one end of the junction differs, possibly owing to a read error. The chain combines TRBV20-1 with TRBJ1-1; 7 bases fit TRBD1. This CDR3 is built from 12 residues. CDR1 and CDR2 (germline): DFQATT, SNEGSKA (reference sequence). The CDR3 loop reads CSAGKGAAEALF. For the CDR3, the DNA is TGCAGTGCTGGAAAGGGGGCCGCTGAAGCTCTCTTT.

Ten or more counts support this clonotype. The chain links TRBV7-8 to TRBJ2-7; 14 bases line up with TRBD2. Trimming removed 5 bases from V and 1 base from J; junction bases left unmatched: 7. This CDR3 spans 17 amino acids. Germline V CDR1 and CDR2: SGHVS, FQNEAQ. CDR3 amino acids: CASSRLAGGRLSYEQYF. Written as DNA, the CDR3 is TGTGCCAGCAGCCGACTAGCGGGAGGGCGTCTTTCCTACGAGCAGTACTTC.

CDR3 protein: CATSQRQSLYEQYF. In DNA form, the CDR3 reads TGTGCCACCAGCCAACGACAGTCCCTCTACGAGCAGTACTTC. The chain uses TRBV15 and TRBJ2-7, with a weak D call TRBD1 (5 bases). V was cut by 5 bases and J by 3 bases, with 14 bases left in between. The germline CDR1 and CDR2 sequences are LNHNV and YYDKDF (reference sequence). This CDR3 has 14 residues.

The gene calls are TRBV27 and TRBJ1-1; D remains unclear. The length of the CDR3 is 16 residues. CDR1 MNHEY and CDR2 SMNVEV come from the germline V gene (reference sequence). V was clipped by 4 bases and J by 1 base, with 16 bases between them. The CDR3 protein is CASSSSTFQWNTEAFF. The DNA for the CDR3 is TGTGCCAGCAGTTCCTCCACGTTCCAATGGAACACTGAAGCTTTCTTT.

The V gene is TRBV28, the J gene TRBJ1-5; D gene uncertain. This CDR3 has 14 amino acids. Germline CDR1 MDHEN, CDR2 SYDVKM. V dropped 10 bases and J dropped 1 base, with 14 bases sitting between them. CDR3 sequence: CAIRPLQSNQPQHF. The CDR3 bases are TGTGCCATCCGGCCCCTCCAAAGCAATCAGCCCCAGCATTTT.

This clonotype came up many times. The V and J genes are TRBV6-1 and TRBJ2-3; D gene uncertain. Germline CDR1 reads MNHNS; CDR2 reads SASEGT. Deletions cut 6 bases from V and 1 base from J, with 8 bases between. The CDR3 covers 13 residues. The CDR3 DNA is TGTGCCAGCAGGAACCCGGGCACAGATACGCAGTATTTT. This codes for CASRNPGTDTQYF.

The chain recombines TRBV13 with TRBJ2-5; D is possibly TRBD1 (5 bases). Germline V gene sequence: CDR1 PRHDT, CDR2 FYEKMQ (reference sequence). V lost 5 bases, J lost 9 bases, and 28 bases lay in between. The CDR3 has 17 residues. In DNA, the CDR3 is TGTGCCAGCAGCCCGCGACCCAGGGATCCCTCCTTTTTGGCCCAGTACTTC. This sequence encodes CASSPRPRDPSFLAQYF.

The chain carries TRBV19 and TRBJ2-3; TRBD1 or TRBD2 may be the D gene (5 bases each). CDR1 LNHDA and CDR2 SQIVND come from the germline V gene (reference sequence). The CDR3 is 16 residues long. V dropped 5 bases and J dropped 3 bases, with 18 bases sitting between them. For the CDR3, the DNA is TGTGCCAGTAGTCCGAGGGGACCCTCCTCAACAGATACGCAGTATTTT. Translation: CASSPRGPSSTDTQYF.

The table lists this clonotype with many counts. The V gene is TRBV7-2, the J gene TRBJ1-2; D may be TRBD1 (6 bases). Deletions cut 1 base from V and 10 bases from J, with 13 bases between. This CDR3 contains 13 residues. Germline values: CDR1 SGHTA, CDR2 FQGNSA. The CDR3 sequence is CASSLVWTAFYTF. The CDR3 coding sequence is TGTGCCAGCAGCTTAGTTTGGACAGCTTTCTACACCTTC.

The chain couples TRBV28 to TRBJ2-5; 10 bases align to TRBD2. CDR3 length: 16 residues. V gave up 5 bases and J gave up 4 bases; unmatched junction bases: 10. Germline V gene sequence: CDR1 MDHEN, CDR2 SYDVKM. The CDR3 protein is CASSTARLAGGETQYF. CDR3 DNA sequence: TGTGCCAGCAGTACAGCCCGACTAGCGGGTGGAGAGACCCAGTACTTC.

The CDR3 reads CASSFTSTHEQFF. As DNA, the CDR3 is TGTGCCAGCAGCTTCACTAGTACCCATGAGCAGTTCTTC. The rearrangement joins TRBV7-3 to TRBJ2-1; possible D gene TRBD2, 5 bases. This CDR3 contains 13 residues. V lost 3 bases and J 8 bases, leaving 11 bases between the germline ends. Germline V gene sequence: CDR1 SGHTA, CDR2 FQGTGA.

At least ten counts were recorded for this clonotype. The chain joins TRBV6-2 or TRBV6-3 to TRBJ2-6; possible D gene TRBD1, 5 bases. The CDR3 is made up of 15 amino acids. V gave up 2 bases and J gave up 1 base, with 6 bases separating them. Germline V gives CDR1 MNHEY, CDR2 SVGEGT. The CDR3 DNA reads TGTGCCAGCAGTTACGCAGGGTCTGGGGCCAACGTCCTGACTTTC. Protein: CASSYAGSGANVLTF.

This chain joins TRBV14 and TRBJ2-1; TRBD2 matches 12 bases. The CDR3 is made up of 15 amino acids. V lost 5 bases and J lost 8; bases outside the gene matches: 7. Germline values: CDR1 SGHDN, CDR2 FVKESK. The CDR3 loop reads CASSKRLAGVDEQFF. DNA for the CDR3: TGTGCCAGCAGCAAGCGACTAGCGGGGGTCGATGAGCAGTTCTTC.

Concerning this clonotype itself: Possible read error: a much larger clone is one base away. V gene TRBV6-9 combines with J gene TRBJ2-1; maybe TRBD1 (5 bases). CDR1 MNHGY and CDR2 SVAAGI come from the germline V gene. This CDR3 is built from 15 residues. V was shortened by 4 bases and J by 5 bases, with 15 bases between the two germline ends. CDR3 in DNA: TGTGCCAGCAGTTTACGACAGACCGAACACAATGAGCAGTTCTTC. It is translated as CASSLRQTEHNEQFF.

The genes are TRBV3-2 and TRBJ2-1; the table calls TRBD2, which could not be checked here. TRBV3-2 is recorded as a pseudogene. The length of the CDR3 is 17 residues. The CDR3 sequence is CASSQARTSGRGDEQFF. The CDR3 DNA reads TGTGCCAGCAGCCAAGCGAGGACTAGCGGGAGGGGGGATGAGCAGTTCTTC.

In its sample, this clonotype was seen many times. The chain is built from TRBV30 and TRBJ2-5; a weak D match, TRBD2 (5 bases). V gave up 0 bases and J gave up 6 bases, with 17 bases separating them. This CDR3 has 15 residues. Germline CDR1 reads GTSNPN; CDR2 reads SVGIG (reference sequence). CDR3 sequence reads: CAWSVGLATAKTQYF. The CDR3 DNA reads TGTGCCTGGAGTGTGGGTCTAGCCACGGCCAAGACCCAGTACTTC.

This clonotype was counted at least ten times. The V gene is TRBV20-1, the J gene TRBJ1-1, with 8 bases lining up with TRBD1. Trimming at V came to 3 bases and at J to 1 base, leaving 4 bases not matched to a gene. CDR1 DFQATT and CDR2 SNEGSKA come from the germline V gene (reference sequence). The CDR3 extends over 14 amino acids. CDR3 residues: CSARAGTGNTEAFF. CDR3 nucleotide sequence: TGCAGTGCTAGGGCCGGGACAGGGAACACTGAAGCTTTCTTT.

This clonotype came up many times. The chain couples TRBV6-2 or TRBV6-3 to TRBJ1-5; D is perhaps TRBD1 (5 bases). Trimming took off 6 bases at V and 1 base at J, with 13 bases between the two ends. CDR1 MNHEY and CDR2 SVGEGT come from the germline V gene. CDR3 length equals 15 residues. The CDR3 DNA sequence: TGTGCCAGCAGCGGACACTACTTCAGCAATCAGCCCCAGCATTTT. Its translation is CASSGHYFSNQPQHF.

This clonotype was counted only a few times. V gene TRBV19 combines with J gene TRBJ2-6; 7 bases align to TRBD2. CDR1 and CDR2 (germline): LNHDA, SQIVND (reference sequence). This CDR3 spans 17 amino acids. J lost 2 bases, V lost 4 bases, and 8 bases had no gene match. The CDR3 coding sequence is TGTGCCAGTAGTAATGGGAGGGGTGCTGCTGGGGCCAACGTCCTGACTTTC. Amino acid sequence: CASSNGRGAAGANVLTF.

This clonotype was found many times. The chain is built from TRBV5-1 and TRBJ2-7; D is possibly TRBD1 (6 bases). Trimming took off 5 bases at V and 1 base at J, with 13 bases between the two ends. In germline, CDR1 is SGHRS, CDR2 YFSETQ. The CDR3 contains 14 residues. As DNA, the CDR3 is TGCGCCAGCAGATGGGACATAAATTCCTACGAGCAGTACTTC. Protein sequence: CASRWDINSYEQYF. Drawing the rest from reference TRBV5-1 and TRBJ2-7, the complete variable domain is KAGVTQTPRYLIKTRGQQVTLSCSPISGHRSVSWYQQTPGQGLQFLFEYFSETQRNKGNFPGRFSGRQFSNSRSEMNVSTLELGDSALYLCASRWDINSYEQYFGPGTRLTVT.

In this sample, this clonotype turned up many times. The chain has TRBV12-3 or TRBV12-4 and TRBJ1-5, with D tentatively TRBD1 (6 bases). The CDR3 is made up of 14 amino acids. Between the trimmed V and J ends, which lost 8 bases and 3 bases, there was a span of 14 bases. This CDR3 reads CASLGGGPNQPQHF. In DNA form, the CDR3 reads TGTGCCAGCTTAGGGGGGGGGCCCAATCAGCCCCAGCATTTT.

Ten or more counts support this clonotype. The chain carries TRBV12-3 or TRBV12-4 and TRBJ2-1; D is unclear. The CDR3 has 15 amino acids. V dropped 5 bases and J dropped 4 bases, with 15 bases sitting between them. DNA for the CDR3: TGTGCCAGCAGTCAATACCAAGCTTCGTACAATGAGCAGTTCTTC. This sequence encodes CASSQYQASYNEQFF.